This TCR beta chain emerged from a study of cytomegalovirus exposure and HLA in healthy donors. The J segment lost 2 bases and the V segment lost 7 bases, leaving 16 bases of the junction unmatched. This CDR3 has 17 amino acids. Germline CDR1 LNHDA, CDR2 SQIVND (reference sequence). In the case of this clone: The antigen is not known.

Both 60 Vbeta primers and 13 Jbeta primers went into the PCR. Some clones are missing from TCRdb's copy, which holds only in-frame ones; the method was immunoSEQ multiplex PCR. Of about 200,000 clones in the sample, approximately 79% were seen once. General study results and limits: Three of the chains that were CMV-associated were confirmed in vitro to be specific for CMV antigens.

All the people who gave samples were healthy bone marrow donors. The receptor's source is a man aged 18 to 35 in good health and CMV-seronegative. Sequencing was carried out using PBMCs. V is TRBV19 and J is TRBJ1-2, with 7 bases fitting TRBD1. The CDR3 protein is CASISPGGDRENYGYTF. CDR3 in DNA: TGTGCCAGTATTTCCCCCGGGGGAGACAGGGAGAACTATGGCTACACCTTC.